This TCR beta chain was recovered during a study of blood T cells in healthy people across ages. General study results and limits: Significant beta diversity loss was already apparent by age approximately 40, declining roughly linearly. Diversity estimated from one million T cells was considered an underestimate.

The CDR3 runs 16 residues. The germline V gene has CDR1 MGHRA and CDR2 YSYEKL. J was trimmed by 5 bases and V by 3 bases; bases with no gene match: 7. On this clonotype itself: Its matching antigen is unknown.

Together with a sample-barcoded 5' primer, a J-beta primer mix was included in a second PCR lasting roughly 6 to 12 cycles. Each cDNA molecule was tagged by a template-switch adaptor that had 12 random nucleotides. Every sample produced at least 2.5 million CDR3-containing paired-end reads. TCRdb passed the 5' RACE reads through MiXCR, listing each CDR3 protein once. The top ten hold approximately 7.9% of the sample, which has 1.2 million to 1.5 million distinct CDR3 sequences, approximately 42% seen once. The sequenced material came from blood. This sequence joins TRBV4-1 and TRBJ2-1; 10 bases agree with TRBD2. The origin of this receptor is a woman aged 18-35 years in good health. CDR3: CASSHQTSGENNEQFF. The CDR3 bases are TGCGCCAGCAGCCACCAAACTAGCGGGGAGAACAATGAGCAGTTCTTC.